The 10 T cell receptor beta chains below were found in one sample sequenced in a study of tumor-infiltrating lymphocytes in primary liver carcinoma. Starting material for RNA and DNA co-extraction consisted of roughly 19-34 mg of unsorted bulk tissue. A constant-region primer primed TCR beta cDNA synthesis from 500 ng of total RNA. Three nested multiplex PCR rounds, a slightly modified ARM-PCR method, built the TCR beta libraries. The study ran its first two PCR rounds for 9 to 10 cycles each, using TRBV1-TRBV30 forward primers and a C-beta reverse primer. TCRdb ran MiXCR on the multiplex PCR reads and lists one entry per CDR3 protein. In the table there are roughly 120,000 distinct CDR3 sequences, less than 80% of which are singletons. The specimen was liver tumor tissue from sampling region 1. Subset specified: tumor region T1, superior pole. The receptor set was obtained from a woman aged 55 to 70 with primary liver carcinoma and hepatitis B virus infection.

This clonotype was recorded many times. The V and J genes are TRBV6-5 and TRBJ2-5; 14 nucleotides line up with TRBD2. With 2 bases clipped from V and 3 bases from J, the junction kept 11 bases outside the gene matches. This CDR3 is 19 amino acids long. Germline-derived CDR1 and CDR2 are MNHEY and SVGAGI. The CDR3 loop reads CASSYPTSGREGGEETQYF. The CDR3 bases are TGTGCCAGCAGTTACCCGACTAGCGGGAGGGAAGGTGGAGAAGAGACCCAGTACTTC.

The table lists this clonotype with a few counts. The CDR3 sequence is CASSPIRAQETSYF. CDR3 nucleotide sequence: TGCGCCAGCAGCCCTATAAGGGCCCAAGAGACCTCGTACTTC. This chain connects TRBV4-1 to TRBJ2-5; D remains ambiguous. The CDR3 has 14 amino acids. From germline, CDR1 is MGHRA and CDR2 YSYEKL. Trimming pared 4 bases from V and 13 bases from J, leaving 22 bases between.

This clonotype was detected ten times or more. J is TRBJ2-1 and V is TRBV11-3; no definite D call. Trimming took off 3 bases at V and 5 bases at J, with 8 bases between the two ends. The CDR3 totals 13 residues. Germline CDR1 reads SGHNT; CDR2 reads YENEEA. The CDR3 loop reads CASSFSGNNEQFF. The CDR3 DNA reads TGTGCCAGCAGCTTTTCCGGTAACAATGAGCAGTTCTTC. Variable domain in full (rest from reference TRBV11-3 and TRBJ2-1): EAGVVQSPRYKIIEKKQPVAFWCNPISGHNTLYWYLQNLGQGPELLIRYENEEAVDDSQLPKDRFSAERLKGVDSTLKIQPAELGDSAVYLCASSFSGNNEQFFGPGTRLTVL.

V gene TRBV11-2 combines with J gene TRBJ1-1; D gene uncertain. The CDR3 has 13 amino acids. V dropped 5 bases and J dropped 1 base, with 8 bases sitting between them. CDR1 SGHAT and CDR2 FQNNGV come from the germline V gene. CDR3: CASSHPSNTEAFF. The CDR3, as DNA: TGTGCCAGCAGCCATCCTTCGAACACTGAAGCTTTCTTT.

This clonotype was counted a few times. At one end the junction does not follow the germline gene, possibly because of a read error. The chain carries TRBV11-2 and TRBJ2-3; TRBD2 might be the D (5 bases). This CDR3 is built from 14 residues. The germline V gene has CDR1 SGHAT and CDR2 FQNNGV. DNA of the CDR3: TGCGCCAGCAGCTCCGTGGGAGTAGGGGATACGCAGTATTTT. It is translated as CASSSVGVGDTQYF.

To note about this clonotype: A much larger clone is a single base away; this may be a read error. This sequence joins TRBV30 and TRBJ2-6, with 7 positions matching TRBD1. The CDR3 loop spans 13 amino acids. CDR1 and CDR2 (germline): GTSNPN, SVGIG (reference sequence). CDR3 region: CAWDRAGGNVLTF. The CDR3 DNA sequence: TGTGCCTGGGACAGGGCTGGGGGCAACGTCCTGACTTTC.

Worth noting for this clonotype: A read error may explain this, as a much larger clone is one base away. This chain links TRBV5-5 with TRBJ1-1; D is undetermined. This CDR3 has 14 amino acids. V lost 1 base and J lost 1, with 8 bases in between. Germline loops: CDR1 SGHKS, CDR2 YYEKEE (reference sequence). The DNA of the CDR3 is TGTGCCAGCAGCTTGCTGACGGGGAACACTGAAGCTTTCTTT. As protein: CASSLLTGNTEAFF.

A word on this clonotype: At one boundary the junction diverges from the germline segment, which might be a read error. The chain links TRBV5-5 to TRBJ1-1; D gene uncertain. Germline V lookup: CDR1 SGHKS, CDR2 YYEKEE (reference sequence). The CDR3 is made up of 15 amino acids. Written as DNA, the CDR3 is TGTGTCAGCAGACGCGAGGACTACACGAACACTGAAGCTCTCTTT. Encoded protein: CVSRREDYTNTEALF.

Comments on this clonotype: Because it lacks the conserved phenylalanine or tryptophan at the end, this CDR3 is likely a read error. The V and J genes are TRBV11-2 and TRBJ2-7; the match to TRBD1 covers 7 bases. The V gene's germline CDR1 is SGHAT and CDR2 FQNNGV. CDR3 length: 13 residues. The V and J ends lost 9 bases and 3 bases, in that order; junction bases with no gene match: 8. CDR3 residues: CARTGQQIYEQYL. In DNA form, the CDR3 reads TGTGCCAGGACGGGACAGCAAATCTACGAGCAGTACTTA.

As for this clonotype: A read error may produce the germline difference seen at one junction end. This chain connects TRBV6-6 to TRBJ1-5, with a tentative D call TRBD1 (5 bases). Germline CDR1 and CDR2: MNHNY and SVGAGI (reference sequence). The CDR3 is 18 amino acids. CDR3 bases: TGTGCCAGGAGTTACTCGCCGGAACTCGGGGGAATCAATCAGCCCCAGCATTTT. This sequence encodes CARSYSPELGGINQPQHF.